Each of the 3 T cell receptor beta chains below was sequenced from the same sample in a study of T cells in Graves' hyperthyroidism and ophthalmopathy. The investigators amplified TCR beta CDR3 regions from RNA transcripts. An initial round of RT-PCR targeting the TCR CDR3 relied on the HTBI primer set. TCRdb called the multiplex PCR reads again in MiXCR, with one record for every CDR3 protein. The sample has 500,000 to 650,000 distinct CDR3 sequences; about 14% are singletons. Sequenced sample: blood. Receptor source: a woman aged 50 to 60 with Graves' ophthalmopathy.

The sample holds a few counts of this clonotype. The CDR3 is CASSPGTPSNQPQHF. The CDR3 nucleotides are TGTGCCAGCAGCCCCGGGACACCTAGCAATCAGCCCCAGCATTTT. The V call is TRBV14, the J call TRBJ1-5, with D possibly TRBD1 on 6 matching bases. Trimming took 4 bases from V and 0 from J, leaving 10 bases between them. The germline V gene has CDR1 SGHDN and CDR2 FVKESK. CDR3 length: 15 residues.

This clonotype was counted at least ten times. The chain is built from TRBV28 and TRBJ2-1; 15 nucleotides match TRBD2. This CDR3 region has 14 residues. The V gene's germline CDR1 is MDHEN and CDR2 SYDVKM. V was clipped by 9 bases and J by 7 bases; unmatched bases: 4. The CDR3 DNA reads as TGTGCCAGTACCGGGACTAGCGGGAGGAATGAGCAGTTCTTC. It is translated as CASTGTSGRNEQFF.

The chain recombines TRBV4-3 with TRBJ1-4; 8 nucleotides line up with TRBD1. The V and J ends lost 0 bases and 8 bases, in that order; junction bases with no gene match: 8. CDR3 size: 16 residues. CDR1 and CDR2 from the germline V gene are LGHNA and YSLEER. CDR3 nucleotide sequence: TGCGCCAGCAGCCAAGATAAAGCAGGGGGCTGGGAAAAACTGTTTTTT. It codes for CASSQDKAGGWEKLFF.